These 24 T cell receptor beta chains came from one sample sequenced in a study of blood T cell repertoires in COVID-19. Sequenced by immunoSEQ multiplex PCR; TCRdb stores in-frame clones only, minus some. Of about 270,000 clones in the sample, approximately 85% were seen once. Source material: peripheral blood. These receptors were obtained from a human donor in a cohort sampled during active COVID-19.

This clone was detected a few times. The rearrangement uses TRBV6-1 and TRBJ1-1; D remains unclear. Germline V gene lookup returns CDR1 MNHNS and CDR2 SASEGT. V gave up 1 base and J gave up 0 bases, with 6 bases separating them. This CDR3 spans 14 amino acids. Written as DNA, the CDR3 is TGTGCCAGCAGTGAAGAACGGTTGAACACTGAAGCTTTCTTT. This sequence encodes CASSEERLNTEAFF.

This clone was seen at least ten times. The CDR3 DNA reads TGTGCCAGCAGCCAAGTGAGTCCGGGGAATAATTCACCCCTCCACTTT. Its translation is CASSQVSPGNNSPLHF. The V gene is TRBV3-1 (or the pseudogene TRBV3-2), the J gene TRBJ1-6; D uncertain. The CDR3 consists of 16 residues. Trimming took 1 base from V and 5 from J, leaving 12 bases between them. Germline assignment: CDR1 LGHDT and CDR2 YNNKEL (reference sequence).

The chain joins TRBV10-3 to TRBJ2-2; the D gene is possibly TRBD1 (5 bases). V was clipped by 6 bases and J by 3 bases, with 17 bases between them. CDR3 length: 16 amino acids. Germline loops: CDR1 ENHRY, CDR2 SYGVKD. As DNA, the CDR3 is TGTGCCATCAGAAGTTCGGGCAGGGCAGACACCGGGGAGCTGTTTTTT. Translation: CAIRSSGRADTGELFF.

The chain carries TRBV5-1 and TRBJ2-7; D might be TRBD1 (5 bases). Per the germline V gene, CDR1 is SGHRS and CDR2 is YFSETQ. Trimming cost V 0 bases and J 2 bases, with 9 bases left between them. This CDR3 is built from 14 residues. The DNA of the CDR3 is TGCGCCAGCAGCTTGGCAGGGTTGGCCTACGAGCAGTACTTC. It yields the protein CASSLAGLAYEQYF.

This clone was counted a few times. The chain joins TRBV30 to TRBJ1-1; D not resolved. CDR3 length: 13 amino acids. Germline V gene lookup returns CDR1 GTSNPN and CDR2 SVGIG (reference sequence). Trimming removed 0 bases at V and 6 bases at J, with 11 bases between. This chain's CDR3 is CAWSVQRGSEAFF. The CDR3 region has the DNA TGTGCCTGGAGTGTACAGCGGGGTTCTGAAGCTTTCTTT.

This sequence joins TRBV19 and TRBJ1-1; maybe TRBD1 (5 bases). The germline CDR1 and CDR2 sequences are LNHDA and SQIVND (reference sequence). V gave up 3 bases and J gave up 2 bases, with 13 bases separating them. This CDR3 has 15 amino acids. As DNA, the CDR3 is TGTGCCAGTAGTATCGCCAGACAGTTTAACACTGAAGCTTTCTTT. Protein sequence: CASSIARQFNTEAFF.

The rearrangement uses TRBV6-5 and TRBJ1-2, with D maybe TRBD1 (6 bases). Germline V gene data show CDR1 as MNHEY and CDR2 as SVGAGI. The V gene lost 8 bases and the J gene lost 9 bases, with 19 bases spanning the gap. CDR3 length: 13 residues. The CDR3 nucleotides read TGTGCCAGCGGTCAGGGGTCCCCTGTTCGCTACACCTTC. Translating it yields CASGQGSPVRYTF.

The J gene is TRBJ2-3, the V gene TRBV4-2, with unresolved D. V was cut by 0 bases and J by 0 bases, with 7 bases left in between. The CDR3 spans 15 residues. Per the germline V gene, CDR1 is LGHNA and CDR2 is YNFKEQ. The CDR3 nucleotides are TGTGCCAGCAGCCAAGATCAATTCAGCACAGATACGCAGTATTTT. It codes for CASSQDQFSTDTQYF.

V and J are TRBV25-1 and TRBJ1-2, with 8 bases fitting TRBD1. The CDR3 length is 13 residues. The junction had 8 bases not matched to a gene; V was cut back by 8 bases and J by 6 bases. CDR1 is MGHDK and CDR2 is SYGVNS in the germline V gene. The CDR3 DNA reads as TGTGCCAGCCGATACCGGACAGGGAATGGCTACACCTTC. Translating it yields CASRYRTGNGYTF.

V usage is TRBV4-1 and J usage is TRBJ1-6; 10 nucleotides match TRBD1. Germline trimming cut 5 bases from V and 8 bases from J; bases unmatched to any gene: 6. Germline V CDR1 and CDR2: MGHRA, YSYEKL. The CDR3 consists of 15 residues. The CDR3 sequence is CASSKRTGGDSPLHF. The CDR3, as DNA: TGCGCCAGCAGCAAAAGGACAGGGGGGGATTCACCCCTCCACTTT.

The chain joins TRBV5-1 to TRBJ2-3, with D possibly TRBD2 on 6 matching bases. Germline-derived CDR1 and CDR2 are SGHRS and YFSETQ. The CDR3 covers 15 residues. The germline V and J ends were trimmed by 4 bases and 4 bases, with 16 bases remaining between them. The CDR3 is CASSDPGEQADTQYF. CDR3 DNA sequence: TGCGCCAGCAGCGATCCGGGAGAGCAGGCAGATACGCAGTATTTT.

This chain links TRBV9 with TRBJ2-7; 7 positions agree with TRBD2. Germline V CDR1 and CDR2: SGDLS, YYNGEE. After removal of 3 bases from V and 3 bases from J, the junction contained 9 bases not matched to a gene. This CDR3 comprises 15 residues. CDR3 protein: CASSALRTRLYEQYF. In DNA form, the CDR3 reads TGTGCCAGCAGCGCGCTAAGGACTAGACTCTACGAGCAGTACTTC.

This clone is a singleton in its sample. This chain links TRBV27 with TRBJ2-5; D is possibly TRBD2 (5 bases). This CDR3 spans 13 amino acids. With 3 bases removed from V and 4 bases from J, the gap between germline ends came to 9 bases. CDR1 is MNHEY, CDR2 SMNVEV, per germline (reference sequence). The DNA for the CDR3 is TGTGCCAGCAGTTTGGTTGCGGGAGAGACCCAGTACTTC. It specifies CASSLVAGETQYF.

V is TRBV15 and J is TRBJ2-1; 7 nucleotides line up with TRBD1. From germline, CDR1 is LNHNV and CDR2 YYDKDF (reference sequence). J gave up 8 bases and V 3 bases, and 10 bases lay outside the gene matches. This CDR3 region has 15 residues. The CDR3 loop is CATSSRGNRGHEQFF. Here the CDR3 DNA reads TGTGCCACCAGCAGCCGTGGAAACAGGGGCCATGAGCAGTTCTTC.

This chain joins TRBV4-1 and TRBJ2-3, with TRBD2 matching 10 bases. Germline V gene lookup returns CDR1 MGHRA and CDR2 YSYEKL. The CDR3 is 19 amino acids. Trimming took 0 bases from V and 5 from J; bases not matched to a gene: 14. The CDR3 is CASSQDFGGSSGRKDTQYF. The CDR3 DNA follows: TGCGCCAGCAGCCAAGACTTCGGTGGGTCTAGCGGGAGAAAAGATACGCAGTATTTT.

The CDR3 spells CASSLFGLVPPGELFF. Written as DNA, the CDR3 is TGTGCCAGCAGCCTGTTCGGACTAGTCCCCCCCGGGGAGCTGTTTTTT. The chain has TRBV13 and TRBJ2-2, with 7 nucleotides matching TRBD2. CDR1 and CDR2 (germline): PRHDT, FYEKMQ (reference sequence). CDR3 length: 16 residues. V gave up 5 bases and J gave up 6 bases; unmatched junction bases: 12. The complete variable domain, with remaining parts taken from reference TRBV13 and TRBJ2-2, reads AAGVIQSPRHLIKEKRETATLKCYPIPRHDTVYWYQQGPGQDPQFLISFYEKMQSDKGSIPDRFSAQQFSDYHSELNMSSLELGDSALYFCASSLFGLVPPGELFFGEGSRLTVL.

The chain links TRBV5-1 to TRBJ2-5; 10 nucleotides align to TRBD2. There are 17 residues in the CDR3. V gave up 7 bases and J gave up 4 bases; unmatched junction bases: 16. CDR1 and CDR2 (germline): SGHRS, YFSETQ. The CDR3 is CASRPGVFSGRGETQYF. As DNA, the CDR3 is TGCGCCAGCCGCCCGGGGGTTTTCAGCGGGAGGGGAGAGACCCAGTACTTC. The whole variable domain, filled in from reference TRBV5-1 and TRBJ2-5, reads KAGVTQTPRYLIKTRGQQVTLSCSPISGHRSVSWYQQTPGQGLQFLFEYFSETQRNKGNFPGRFSGRQFSNSRSEMNVSTLELGDSALYLCASRPGVFSGRGETQYFGPGTRLLVL.

The rearrangement joins TRBV5-1 to TRBJ2-7; a possible D gene is TRBD1 (6 bases). V was cut by 2 bases and J by 4 bases, with 16 bases left in between. Germline CDR1 reads SGHRS; CDR2 reads YFSETQ. This CDR3 is built from 15 residues. The CDR3 spells CASSLGPRTDYEQYF. As DNA, the CDR3 is TGCGCCAGCAGCTTAGGGCCCCGGACAGATTACGAGCAGTACTTC.

V is TRBV7-9 and J is TRBJ2-1; TRBD1 matches 9 bases. CDR3 length equals 14 residues. Germline V gene data show CDR1 as SEHNR and CDR2 as FQNEAQ (reference sequence). Losses at the gene ends were 5 bases for V and 10 bases for J; bases not matched to a gene: 9. Here the CDR3 DNA reads TGTGCCAGCAGCCCACTACAGGGGGCGAGGGAGCAGTTCTTC. Residues: CASSPLQGAREQFF.

The chain links TRBV5-4 to TRBJ2-4, with D maybe TRBD1 (6 bases). CDR1 is SGHNT and CDR2 is YYREEE in the germline V gene (reference sequence). Trimming took 0 bases from V and 0 from J, leaving 10 bases between them. The length of the CDR3 is 16 residues. The CDR3 region is CASSLDPGVAKNIQYF. CDR3 in DNA: TGTGCCAGCAGCTTGGACCCAGGGGTAGCCAAAAACATTCAGTACTTC.

The chain has TRBV11-2 and TRBJ2-1; 8 bases fit TRBD2. CDR3 length equals 15 residues. The V gene end was trimmed by 4 bases and the J gene end by 8 bases; junction bases not matched to a gene: 10. Germline CDR1 reads SGHAT; CDR2 reads FQNNGV. The CDR3 DNA follows: TGTGCCAGCAGCTCCCTTAGCGGGGTGGACCATGAGCAGTTCTTC. It yields the protein CASSSLSGVDHEQFF.

This rearrangement joins TRBV7-9 to TRBJ2-3; no clear D gene. Germline CDR1 and CDR2: SEHNR and FQNEAQ (reference sequence). The CDR3 length is 14 residues. Trimming pared 3 bases from V and 0 bases from J, leaving 7 bases between. The CDR3 reads CASSFETSTDTQYF. In DNA, the CDR3 is TGTGCCAGCAGCTTCGAGACTAGCACAGATACGCAGTATTTT.

The chain employs TRBV27 and TRBJ2-7; D is possibly TRBD2 (7 bases). CDR3 length equals 14 residues. Germline V gene sequence: CDR1 MNHEY, CDR2 SMNVEV (reference sequence). Trimming took 2 bases from V and 3 from J, leaving 11 bases between them. CDR3: CASSLTRGGYEQYF. The DNA of the CDR3 is TGTGCCAGCAGTTTAACGAGGGGGGGCTACGAGCAGTACTTC.

This chain joins TRBV9 and TRBJ2-3; D is ambiguous. V was cut by 4 bases and J by 2 bases, with 5 bases left in between. The CDR3 extends over 12 amino acids. Germline-derived CDR1 and CDR2 are SGDLS and YYNGEE. This CDR3 reads CASSPSTDTQYF. Written as DNA, the CDR3 is TGTGCCAGCAGCCCCTCCACAGATACGCAGTATTTT.